A single sample gave rise to the 7 T cell receptor beta chains below, sequenced in a study of blood T cell repertoires in COVID-19. Produced via immunoSEQ multiplex PCR; TCRdb's table is partial and in-frame only. The sample yields about 280,000 clones, about 85% seen once. The sequencing sample was made of peripheral blood. Source of these receptors: a human donor in a cohort sampled during active COVID-19.

This clone was recorded many times. The chain is built from TRBV24-1 and TRBJ2-3; D is unresolved. V lost 2 bases and J 8 bases, leaving 4 bases between the germline ends. This CDR3 comprises 11 residues. Per germline, CDR1 KGHDR and CDR2 SFDVKD. The CDR3 DNA reads as TGTGCCACCAGTGATTCAGTTACGCAGTATTTT. Translation gives CATSDSVTQYF.

The J gene is TRBJ1-5, the V gene TRBV28; weak D call: TRBD1 (5 bases). Trimming removed 8 bases at V and 2 bases at J, with 13 bases between. Germline-derived CDR1 and CDR2 are MDHEN and SYDVKM. The CDR3 runs 14 residues. CDR3: CASGRAGGNQPQHF. The CDR3 DNA is TGTGCCAGCGGCCGTGCGGGGGGCAATCAGCCCCAGCATTTT.

The CDR3 DNA sequence: TGCAGTGCTAGTCAGGTAGCCAAAAACATTCAGTACTTC. Its protein is CSASQVAKNIQYF. The chain carries TRBV20-1 and TRBJ2-4; no firm D call. This CDR3 spans 13 amino acids. Germline CDR1 DFQATT, CDR2 SNEGSKA (reference sequence). V was pared by 3 bases and J by 0 bases, with 6 bases between.

The CDR3 DNA reads TGCAGCGTTGAAATTAGGACTAGCGGATCCTACGAGCAGTACTTC. Amino acids: CSVEIRTSGSYEQYF. The chain carries TRBV29-1 and TRBJ2-7, with 10 positions matching TRBD2. Germline V lookup: CDR1 SQVTM, CDR2 ANQGSEA. The CDR3 loop spans 15 amino acids. V lost 2 bases, J lost 1 base, and 5 bases stayed unmatched.

V and J are TRBV5-1 and TRBJ2-5, with 9 positions matching TRBD1. Trimming took 4 bases from V and 5 from J; bases not matched to a gene: 6. CDR3 size: 14 residues. Per the germline V gene, CDR1 is SGHRS and CDR2 is YFSETQ. The DNA of the CDR3 is TGCGCCAGCAGCCCCGGGACAGGGCGTGAGACCCAGTACTTC. Amino acids: CASSPGTGRETQYF.

The gene calls are TRBV21-1 and TRBJ2-1; the table's TRBD1 call for D was not verified on the DNA. TRBV21-1 is a known pseudogene. The CDR3 covers 14 residues. Here the CDR3 DNA reads TGTGCCAGCAGCAAAGGGGACAGAGAATGCGAGCAGTTCTTC. This encodes CASSKGDRECEQFF.

V and J are TRBV18 and TRBJ1-5, with D perhaps TRBD1 (5 bases). This CDR3 spans 15 amino acids. The germline V gene has CDR1 KGHSH and CDR2 LQKENI. V dropped 5 bases and J dropped 0 bases, with 11 bases sitting between them. DNA of the CDR3: TGTGCCAGCTCATTGGGGCCTTATAGCAATCAGCCCCAGCATTTT. Residues: CASSLGPYSNQPQHF.